This entry lists 2 T cell receptor beta chains sequenced from one sample in a study of T cell responses to AZD1222 COVID-19 vaccine. TCRdb keeps only in-frame clones here, not all; method: immunoSEQ multiplex PCR. The table records some 50,000 clones, 70% to 90% of them present only once. The material sequenced was peripheral blood, taken 28 days after the second AZD1222 dose. These receptors came from an adult who received the AZD1222 COVID-19 vaccine.

The J gene is TRBJ1-2, the V gene TRBV6-5, with 8 bases aligning to TRBD1. The CDR3 is 13 residues long. The V gene's germline CDR1 is MNHEY and CDR2 SVGAGI. V dropped 6 bases and J dropped 4; count of bases not matched to a gene: 4. CDR3 bases: TGTGCCAGCAGGAGGACAGGGAGCTATGGCTACACCTTC. This encodes CASRRTGSYGYTF.

The chain is built from TRBV29-1 and TRBJ2-3; 10 positions match TRBD1. V lost 8 bases and J lost 6; bases outside the gene matches: 17. Germline V gene sequence: CDR1 SQVTM, CDR2 ANQGSEA. The CDR3 has 16 amino acids. CDR3 sequence (DNA): TGCAGCAGGGGCGGGACAGGGGATTTTGGGGCGGATACGCAGTATTTT. Translation: CSRGGTGDFGADTQYF.